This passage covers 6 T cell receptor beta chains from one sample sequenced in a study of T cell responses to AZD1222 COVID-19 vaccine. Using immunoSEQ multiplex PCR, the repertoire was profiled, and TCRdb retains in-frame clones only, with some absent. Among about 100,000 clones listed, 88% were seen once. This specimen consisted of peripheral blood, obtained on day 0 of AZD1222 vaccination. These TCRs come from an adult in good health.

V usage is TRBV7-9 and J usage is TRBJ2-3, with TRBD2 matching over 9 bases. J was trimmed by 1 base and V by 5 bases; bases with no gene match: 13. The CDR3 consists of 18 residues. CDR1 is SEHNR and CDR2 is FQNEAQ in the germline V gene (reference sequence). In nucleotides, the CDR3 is TGTGCCAGCAGCAAAGGAAGATTAGCGGGAGATCGCACAGATACGCAGTATTTT. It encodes CASSKGRLAGDRTDTQYF.

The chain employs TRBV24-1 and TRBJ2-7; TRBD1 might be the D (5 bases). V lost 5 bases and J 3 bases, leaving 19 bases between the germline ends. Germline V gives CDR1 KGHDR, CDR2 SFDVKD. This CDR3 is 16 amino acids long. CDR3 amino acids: CATSGPDKAPFYEQYF. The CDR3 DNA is TGTGCCACCAGTGGTCCGGACAAGGCCCCCTTCTACGAGCAGTACTTC.

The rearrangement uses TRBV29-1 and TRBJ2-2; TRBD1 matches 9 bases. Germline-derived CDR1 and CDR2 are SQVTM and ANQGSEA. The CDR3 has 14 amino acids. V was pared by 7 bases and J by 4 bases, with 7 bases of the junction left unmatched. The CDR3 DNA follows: TGCAGCGCCACAGGGGGCCAGATCACCGGGGAGCTGTTTTTT. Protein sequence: CSATGGQITGELFF.

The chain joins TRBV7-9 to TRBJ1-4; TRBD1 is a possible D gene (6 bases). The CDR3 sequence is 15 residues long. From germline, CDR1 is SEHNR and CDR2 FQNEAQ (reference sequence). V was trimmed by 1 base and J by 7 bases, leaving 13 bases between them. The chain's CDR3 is CASSLDTGIREKLFF. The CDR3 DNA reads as TGTGCCAGCAGCTTAGATACAGGGATCCGTGAAAAACTGTTTTTT.

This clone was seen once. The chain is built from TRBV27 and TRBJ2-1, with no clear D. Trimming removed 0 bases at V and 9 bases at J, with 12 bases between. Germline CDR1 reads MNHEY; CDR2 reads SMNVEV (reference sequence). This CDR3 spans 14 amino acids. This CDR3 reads CASSLSWVSGEQFF. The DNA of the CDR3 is TGTGCCAGCAGTTTATCCTGGGTTTCCGGTGAGCAGTTCTTC.

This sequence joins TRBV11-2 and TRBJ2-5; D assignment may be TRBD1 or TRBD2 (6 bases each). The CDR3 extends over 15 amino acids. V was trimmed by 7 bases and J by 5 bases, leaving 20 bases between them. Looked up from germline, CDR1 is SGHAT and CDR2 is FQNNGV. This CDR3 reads CASTQNGGRGETQYF. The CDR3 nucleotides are TGTGCCAGCACCCAGAATGGGGGCCGGGGGGAGACCCAGTACTTC.